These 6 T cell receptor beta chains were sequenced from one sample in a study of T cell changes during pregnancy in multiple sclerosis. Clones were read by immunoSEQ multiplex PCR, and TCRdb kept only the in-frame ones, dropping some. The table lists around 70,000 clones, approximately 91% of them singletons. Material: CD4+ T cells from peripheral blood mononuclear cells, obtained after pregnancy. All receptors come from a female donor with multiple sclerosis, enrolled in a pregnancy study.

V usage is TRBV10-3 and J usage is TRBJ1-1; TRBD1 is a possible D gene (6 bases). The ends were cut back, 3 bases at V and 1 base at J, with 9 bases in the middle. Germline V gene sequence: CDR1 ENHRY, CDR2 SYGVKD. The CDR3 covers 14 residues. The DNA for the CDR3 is TGTGCCATCAGTGAAGGGACAAAGAACACTGAAGCTTTCTTT. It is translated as CAISEGTKNTEAFF.

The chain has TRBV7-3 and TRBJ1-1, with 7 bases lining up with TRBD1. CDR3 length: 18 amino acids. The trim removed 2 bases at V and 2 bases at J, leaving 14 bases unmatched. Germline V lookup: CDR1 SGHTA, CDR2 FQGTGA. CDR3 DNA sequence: TGTGCCAGCAGCTTATGGGGGGACAGATCCGCCTTCAACACTGAAGCTTTCTTT. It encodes CASSLWGDRSAFNTEAFF.

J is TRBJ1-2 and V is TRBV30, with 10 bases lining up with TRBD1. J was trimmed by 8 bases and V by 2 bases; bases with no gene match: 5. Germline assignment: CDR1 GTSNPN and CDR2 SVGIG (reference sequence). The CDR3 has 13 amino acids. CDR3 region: CAWSRDRGRGYTF. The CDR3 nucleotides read TGTGCCTGGAGTCGGGACAGGGGAAGAGGCTACACCTTC.

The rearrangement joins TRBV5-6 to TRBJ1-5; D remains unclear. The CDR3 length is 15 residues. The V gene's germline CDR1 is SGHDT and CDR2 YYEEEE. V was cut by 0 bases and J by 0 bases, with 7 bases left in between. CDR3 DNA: TGTGCCAGCAGCTTGGGAGTTAATAGCAATCAGCCCCAGCATTTT. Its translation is CASSLGVNSNQPQHF.

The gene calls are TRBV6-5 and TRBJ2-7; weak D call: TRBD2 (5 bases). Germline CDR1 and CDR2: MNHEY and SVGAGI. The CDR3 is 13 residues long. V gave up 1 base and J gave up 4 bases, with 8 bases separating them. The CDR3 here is CASSYYRGYEQYF. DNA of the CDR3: TGTGCCAGCAGTTACTACCGGGGATACGAGCAGTACTTC.

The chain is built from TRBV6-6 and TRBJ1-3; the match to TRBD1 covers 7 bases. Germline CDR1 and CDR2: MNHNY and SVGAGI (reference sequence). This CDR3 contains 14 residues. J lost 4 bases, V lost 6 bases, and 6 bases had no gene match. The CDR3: CASRSGTVGNTIYF. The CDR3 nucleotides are TGTGCCAGCAGATCCGGGACAGTCGGAAACACCATATATTTT.